This T cell receptor (beta chain) was found in a study of cytomegalovirus exposure and HLA in healthy donors. This CDR3 has 15 residues. The ends were cut back, 1 base at V and 4 bases at J, with 14 bases in the middle. Germline V gene lookup returns CDR1 SGHDT and CDR2 YYEEEE. With 60 Vbeta and 13 Jbeta primers, the PCR was carried out. Sequencing used immunoSEQ multiplex PCR; TCRdb keeps in-frame clones, though not all of them. The sample yields 60,000 to 85,000 clones, of which the top ten take up approximately 13%. This chain connects TRBV5-6 to TRBJ2-5; tentative D call: TRBD2 (6 bases). Sequencing used PBMCs. The receptor's source is a man aged 50 to 59 in good health and CMV-seropositive. The CDR3 DNA follows: TGTGCCAGCAGCTTGCGGCAGTTGGGGGGAGAGACCCAGTACTTC. Protein: CASSLRQLGGETQYF.